This section outlines one T cell receptor beta chain sequence together with its context. The germline V gene encodes CDR1 MNHEY and CDR2 SVGAGI. V lost 6 bases and J lost 1, with 12 bases in between. The CDR3 is made up of 14 amino acids. As handled by the study authors: Nucleated cell number was recorded as an estimate derived from reference gene primer amplification. Profiling relied on immunoSEQ multiplex PCR, and the TCRdb table lists in-frame clones only, not all of them. The V and J calls and clone size were taken over from that table, and D and trimming were inferred from the DNA. The data contain 95,000 to 100,000 clones, 85% of them singletons. This sample was included in a study of blood T cell repertoires in COVID-19. In the study overall: Both acute and convalescent COVID-19 samples were obtained from the United States, Italy and Spain. Sample material is recorded as cDNA or gDNA derived from T cells, B-cell-depleted T cells, or PBMCs.

The V gene is TRBV6-5, the J gene TRBJ1-1; tentatively, D is TRBD1 (6 bases). The sequenced sample consisted of peripheral blood. This receptor was obtained from a woman aged 70-85 years with active or convalescent COVID-19. The CDR3 here is CASRPGAANTEAFF. CDR3 coding DNA: TGTGCCAGCAGGCCAGGGGCTGCGAACACTGAAGCTTTCTTT.